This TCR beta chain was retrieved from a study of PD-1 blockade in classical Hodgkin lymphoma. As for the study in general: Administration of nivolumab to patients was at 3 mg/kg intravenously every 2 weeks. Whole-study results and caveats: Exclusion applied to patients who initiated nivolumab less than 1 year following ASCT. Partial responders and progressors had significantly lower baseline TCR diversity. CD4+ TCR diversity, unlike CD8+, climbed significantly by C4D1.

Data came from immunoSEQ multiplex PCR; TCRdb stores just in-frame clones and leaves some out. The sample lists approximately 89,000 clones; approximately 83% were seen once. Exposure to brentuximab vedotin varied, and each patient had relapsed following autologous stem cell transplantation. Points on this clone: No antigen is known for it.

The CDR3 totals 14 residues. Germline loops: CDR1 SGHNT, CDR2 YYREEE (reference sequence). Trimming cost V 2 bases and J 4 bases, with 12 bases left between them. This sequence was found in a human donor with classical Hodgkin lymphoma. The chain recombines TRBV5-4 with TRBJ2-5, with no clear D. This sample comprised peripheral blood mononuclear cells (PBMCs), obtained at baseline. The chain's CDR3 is CASSFVEAIETQYF. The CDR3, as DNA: TGTGCCAGCAGCTTCGTCGAGGCGATAGAGACCCAGTACTTC.